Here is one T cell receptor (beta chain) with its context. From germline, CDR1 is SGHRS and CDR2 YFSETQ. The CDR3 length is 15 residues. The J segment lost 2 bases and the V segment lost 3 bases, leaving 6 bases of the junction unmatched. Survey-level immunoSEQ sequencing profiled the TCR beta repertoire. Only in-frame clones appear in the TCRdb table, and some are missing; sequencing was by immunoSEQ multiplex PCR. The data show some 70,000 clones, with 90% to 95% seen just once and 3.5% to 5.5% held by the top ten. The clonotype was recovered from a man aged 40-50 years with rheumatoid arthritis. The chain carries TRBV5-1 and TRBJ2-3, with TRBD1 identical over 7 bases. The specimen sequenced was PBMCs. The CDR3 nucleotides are TGCGCCAGCAGCTACCGGGACAGAGCCACAGATACGCAGTATTTT. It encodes CASSYRDRATDTQYF.